This T cell receptor (beta chain) stems from a study of T cells after posttransplantation cyclophosphamide. Busulfan-fludarabine conditioning, marrow transplant, and cyclophosphamide on days +3 and +4 were administered. Sequencing was performed with immunoSEQ multiplex PCR; in TCRdb, only in-frame clones are kept and a portion is missing. The sample holds 3,000 to 4,000 clones, around 85% seen once. This sequence was found in a female patient aged 50-60 years who received an allogeneic stem cell transplant from an unrelated donor, was CMV-positive, and had acute and chronic GVHD. Some T cells may be the graft donor's. The sample in question was PBMCs, obtained after allogeneic stem cell transplant with posttransplant cyclophosphamide.

Here the CDR3 reads CASSRDRVSSYNEQFF. The CDR3 DNA is TGTGCCAGCAGTCGGGACAGGGTTAGCTCCTACAATGAGCAGTTCTTC. The J gene is TRBJ2-1, the V gene TRBV2, with TRBD1 matching over 9 bases. Per germline, CDR1 SNHLY and CDR2 FYNNEI. The CDR3 is 16 amino acids. The V and J ends lost 5 bases and 0 bases, in that order; junction bases with no gene match: 5.